These 26 T cell receptor beta chains came from one sample sequenced in a study of graft-versus-host responses after intestinal transplantation. The assay was immunoSEQ multiplex PCR, and TCRdb's table has in-frame clones only and misses some. This sample yields over 100,000 clones, of which approximately 96% are seen a single time; 3.3% belongs to the top ten. These receptors' antigens are unknown. Source: unstimulated CD8+ T cells sorted from spleen or lymph node cells, taken before intestinal transplant. These receptors all come from a human donor who received an intestinal transplant.

This sequence joins TRBV9 and TRBJ2-1; D uncertain. The germline V gene encodes CDR1 SGDLS and CDR2 YYNGEE. Trimming removed 2 bases at V and 5 bases at J, with 14 bases between. The CDR3 contains 15 residues. Written as DNA, the CDR3 is TGTGCCAGCAGCGTTAGGGCTTGGAGAAACAATGAGCAGTTCTTC. Its translation is CASSVRAWRNNEQFF.

The rearrangement uses TRBV6-5 and TRBJ2-3; 15 bases line up with TRBD2. V lost 7 bases and J lost 3; bases outside the gene matches: 2. CDR1 and CDR2 (germline): MNHEY, SVGAGI. The CDR3 has 15 residues. The CDR3 DNA sequence: TGTGCCAGCACCGGACTAGCGGGAGGGACAGATACGCAGTATTTT. Its translation is CASTGLAGGTDTQYF.

This chain connects TRBV28 to TRBJ2-5; 9 positions match TRBD1. The J call may be incorrect, as the DNA end agrees better with TRBJ2-7. Germline CDR1 and CDR2: MDHEN and SYDVKM. This CDR3 has 14 amino acids. CDR3 sequence: CASSPDRGFGEQYF. The DNA of the CDR3 is TGTGCCAGCAGCCCGGACAGGGGTTTTGGCGAGCAGTACTTC.

The chain couples TRBV2 to TRBJ2-1; TRBD2 agrees at 7 bases. With V trimmed by 5 bases and J by 3 bases, 10 bases remained unmatched. Germline V gene data show CDR1 as SNHLY and CDR2 as FYNNEI. This CDR3 is built from 16 residues. DNA of the CDR3: TGTGCCAGCAGTCGAGGACTAGATCATTACTACAATGAGCAGTTCTTC. It yields the protein CASSRGLDHYYNEQFF.

The rearrangement links TRBV28 to TRBJ1-1; perhaps TRBD1 as D (5 bases). With 2 bases removed from V and 4 bases from J, the gap between germline ends came to 8 bases. This CDR3 region has 13 residues. Per the germline V gene, CDR1 is MDHEN and CDR2 is SYDVKM. DNA for the CDR3: TGTGCCAGCAGTTTAGGGGGTGGCACTGAAGCTTTCTTT. It specifies CASSLGGGTEAFF.

The chain recombines TRBV2 with TRBJ1-2, with 9 bases matching TRBD1. This CDR3 spans 13 amino acids. V was clipped by 10 bases and J by 4 bases; unmatched bases: 7. From germline, CDR1 is SNHLY and CDR2 FYNNEI. This CDR3 reads CATPTGGVYGYTF. CDR3 DNA: TGTGCCACCCCGACAGGGGGGGTCTATGGCTACACCTTC.

This sequence joins TRBV9 and TRBJ1-1; D unresolved. CDR1 and CDR2 (germline): SGDLS, YYNGEE. V lost 4 bases and J 3 bases, leaving 10 bases between the germline ends. The length of the CDR3 is 13 residues. In DNA, the CDR3 is TGTGCCAGCAGCCTCTCCGGGGACACTGAAGCTTTCTTT. Amino acid sequence: CASSLSGDTEAFF.

The chain uses TRBV10-2 and TRBJ2-1; 8 bases line up with TRBD2. The germline V gene has CDR1 WSHSY and CDR2 SAAADI. Trimming cost V 4 bases and J 0 bases; bases outside gene matches: 5. This CDR3 has 16 amino acids. CDR3 protein: CASSGGLASSYNEQFF. The CDR3, as DNA: TGCGCCAGCAGTGGCGGACTAGCCAGCTCCTACAATGAGCAGTTCTTC.

The chain uses TRBV10-3 and TRBJ2-7, with TRBD2 as a possible D gene (5 bases). CDR3 length: 14 amino acids. V shed 6 bases and J shed 4 bases, with 16 bases lying between them. Germline V gene lookup returns CDR1 ENHRY and CDR2 SYGVKD. For the CDR3, the DNA is TGTGCCATCAGGTCACTAGGTTCCCATTACGAGCAGTACTTC. This sequence encodes CAIRSLGSHYEQYF.

The chain combines TRBV5-8 with TRBJ2-1; D may be TRBD2 (7 bases). Germline V gene data show CDR1 as SGHTS and CDR2 as YDEGEE. V was trimmed by 0 bases and J by 6 bases, leaving 16 bases between them. This CDR3 is 16 amino acids long. The CDR3 loop is CASSLDWRGTRNEQFF. The CDR3 DNA sequence: TGTGCCAGCAGCTTGGATTGGCGGGGGACACGCAATGAGCAGTTCTTC.

This clone was observed a handful of times. The J gene is TRBJ1-4, the V gene TRBV4-1, with no clear D. The V gene lost 4 bases and the J gene lost 8 bases, with 17 bases spanning the gap. CDR3 length equals 15 residues. CDR1 is MGHRA, CDR2 YSYEKL, per germline. CDR3 sequence reads: CASSPQQRSTEKLFF. In DNA, the CDR3 is TGCGCCAGCAGCCCCCAACAGAGAAGCACAGAAAAACTGTTTTTT.

V and J are TRBV2 and TRBJ2-5, with D unresolved. The DNA matches TRBJ2-7 better at its end, which makes the J call doubtful. This CDR3 region has 10 residues. The germline CDR1 and CDR2 sequences are SNHLY and FYNNEI. The DNA for the CDR3 is TGTGCCAGCAGTGAGAACGAGCAGTACTTC. Its translation: CASSENEQYF.

Written as DNA, the CDR3 is TGTGCCAGCAGTTACCAAACGGACAGGGAGGATGAAAAACTGTTTTTT. It translates to CASSYQTDREDEKLFF. The chain combines TRBV6-5 with TRBJ1-4; 8 positions match TRBD1. The V and J ends lost 2 bases and 6 bases, in that order; junction bases with no gene match: 8. Germline loops: CDR1 MNHEY, CDR2 SVGAGI. This CDR3 has 16 residues.

The chain is built from TRBV2 and TRBJ1-1; D ambiguous. The germline CDR1 and CDR2 sequences are SNHLY and FYNNEI. The CDR3 has 15 residues. Trimming shortened V by 3 bases and J by 1 base, and 12 bases separated the two germline ends. CDR3 sequence (DNA): TGTGCCAGCAGTGACCCTCGCCTGGCGAACACTGAAGCTTTCTTT. It codes for CASSDPRLANTEAFF.

This chain uses TRBV28 with TRBJ1-4; 7 bases map to TRBD1. V lost 6 bases and J lost 5; bases outside the gene matches: 6. Germline CDR1 and CDR2: MDHEN and SYDVKM. The CDR3 covers 14 residues. CDR3 sequence: CASRGTAHNEKLFF. As DNA, the CDR3 is TGTGCCAGCAGAGGGACAGCTCACAATGAAAAACTGTTTTTT.

This clone was detected once. The CDR3, as DNA: TGTGCCAGCAGTTACTTGCAGGGACTGGATACGCAGTATTTT. This gives the protein CASSYLQGLDTQYF. This chain uses TRBV6-6 with TRBJ2-3; possibly TRBD2 for D (6 bases). Between the trimmed V and J ends, which lost 1 base and 6 bases, there was a span of 11 bases. The germline gives CDR1 MNHNY, CDR2 SVGAGI (reference sequence). The CDR3 has 14 amino acids.

A note on this clone: The sample has other DNA sequences that encode this CDR3 too. The chain links TRBV19 to TRBJ2-7; TRBD1 agrees at 9 bases. Germline lookup yields CDR1 LNHDA and CDR2 SQIVND (reference sequence). The trim removed 5 bases at V and 3 bases at J, leaving 2 bases unmatched. There are 13 residues in the CDR3. CDR3 residues: CASSSGQGYEQYF. DNA for the CDR3: TGTGCCAGTAGTTCGGGACAGGGCTACGAGCAGTACTTC.

Points on this clone: Compared with germline, one end of the junction differs, possibly owing to a read error. This sample includes further DNA sequences coding for the same CDR3. V gene TRBV5-6 combines with J gene TRBJ2-7; 7 bases map to TRBD2. CDR1 SGHDT and CDR2 YYEEEE come from the germline V gene. CDR3 length: 14 residues. In DNA form, the CDR3 reads TGCGCCAGCAGCTTGGGAGGGAGTCAGTACGAGCAGTACTTC. The encoded protein is CASSLGGSQYEQYF.

The gene calls are TRBV23-1 and TRBJ2-1; 8 bases map to TRBD1. TRBV23-1 is flagged as an ORF with uncertain function. V was pared by 7 bases and J by 9 bases, with 17 bases of the junction left unmatched. The CDR3 sequence is 16 residues long. The CDR3 sequence is CASTSSDRGPASEQFF. As DNA, the CDR3 is TGCGCCAGCACCAGCTCAGACAGGGGTCCCGCTAGTGAGCAGTTCTTC.

The V and J genes are TRBV6-5 and TRBJ2-1; D not certain. Trimming removed 0 bases from V and 5 bases from J, with 8 bases in between. Germline V gene sequence: CDR1 MNHEY, CDR2 SVGAGI. This CDR3 region has 14 residues. CDR3 nucleotides: TGTGCCAGCAGTTACTCCAATAGTAACAATGAGCAGTTCTTC. This gives the protein CASSYSNSNNEQFF.

The J gene is TRBJ2-7, the V gene TRBV5-6; the match to TRBD1 covers 11 bases. The CDR3 spans 16 residues. The V gene end was trimmed by 4 bases and the J gene end by 3 bases; junction bases not matched to a gene: 9. Per germline, CDR1 SGHDT and CDR2 YYEEEE. CDR3 DNA: TGTGCCAGCAGCCATGCTCGGACAGGGGGCTACTACGAGCAGTACTTC. Protein product: CASSHARTGGYYEQYF.

The chain links TRBV6-5 to TRBJ2-1, with 13 bases identical to TRBD2. The CDR3 consists of 15 residues. V gave up 6 bases and J gave up 5 bases; unmatched junction bases: 4. Germline V lookup: CDR1 MNHEY, CDR2 SVGAGI. The CDR3 region is CASSPGLAGDNEQFF. The DNA for the CDR3 is TGTGCCAGCAGCCCTGGACTAGCGGGAGACAATGAGCAGTTCTTC.

This rearrangement joins TRBV7-9 to TRBJ2-7, with no clear D. With 1 base removed from V and 5 bases from J, the gap between germline ends came to 18 bases. The CDR3 covers 16 residues. Germline values: CDR1 SEHNR, CDR2 FQNEAQ (reference sequence). The CDR3 DNA is TGTGCCAGCAGCTTAGGTCGGGCCAAGGGTATCCACGAGCAGTACTTC. As protein: CASSLGRAKGIHEQYF.

The CDR3 DNA reads as TGTGCCAGCAGCCTGACTGTGCGGAGTTCACCCCTCCACTTT. This codes for CASSLTVRSSPLHF. The V and J genes are TRBV28 and TRBJ1-6, with D unclear. Germline CDR1 MDHEN, CDR2 SYDVKM. The CDR3 totals 14 residues. Trimming removed 6 bases at V and 9 bases at J, with 15 bases between.

This chain uses TRBV28 with TRBJ1-1; D call uncertain. V lost 5 bases, J lost 1 base, and 20 bases lay in between. The CDR3 consists of 17 residues. The germline V gene has CDR1 MDHEN and CDR2 SYDVKM. CDR3 amino acids: CASSPWWGYKPNTEAFF. The CDR3 DNA sequence: TGTGCCAGCAGTCCGTGGTGGGGATATAAACCGAACACTGAAGCTTTCTTT. Variable domain in full (rest from reference TRBV28 and TRBJ1-1): DVKVTQSSRYLVKRTGEKVFLECVQDMDHENMFWYRQDPGLGLRLIYFSYDVKMKEKGDIPEGYSVSREKKERFSLILESASTNQTSMYLCASSPWWGYKPNTEAFFGQGTRLTVV.

The V call is TRBV4-2, the J call TRBJ2-3; D might be TRBD2 (7 bases). This CDR3 is built from 15 residues. The V gene's germline CDR1 is LGHNA and CDR2 YNFKEQ. Trimming pared 8 bases from V and 2 bases from J, leaving 17 bases between. This chain's CDR3 is CASDRGGGFTDTQYF. The CDR3 bases are TGTGCCAGCGATAGAGGGGGGGGCTTCACAGATACGCAGTATTTT.